One and the same sample provided the 17 T cell receptor beta chains below, sequenced in a study of blood T cells in healthy people across ages. A sample-barcoded 5' primer and a J-beta primer mix were used in a second PCR of roughly 6 to 12 cycles. In TCRdb, the 5' RACE reads were re-called with MiXCR into one record per CDR3 protein. The profile shows hundreds of thousands of distinct CDR3 sequences, around three fifths of them singletons. The source material was blood. Receptor source: a man aged 35-49 years in good health.

The chain couples TRBV12-3 or TRBV12-4 to TRBJ2-7; 7 nucleotides align to TRBD2. CDR3 length: 17 amino acids. The J segment lost 0 bases and the V segment lost 5 bases, leaving 13 bases of the junction unmatched. This CDR3 reads CASSPDGLADHSYEQYF. The CDR3 nucleotides read TGTGCCAGCAGTCCCGATGGGCTAGCGGACCACTCCTACGAGCAGTACTTC.

Only a few counts were recorded for this clonotype. This chain links TRBV11-1 with TRBJ2-5; no firm D call. V shed 6 bases and J shed 2 bases, with 10 bases lying between them. CDR1 and CDR2 from the germline V gene are SGHAT and FQDESV (reference sequence). The CDR3 is 13 residues long. The CDR3 sequence is CASRPQNQETQYF. The CDR3 DNA follows: TGTGCCAGCAGACCACAGAATCAAGAGACCCAGTACTTC.

A word on this clonotype: Possible read error: a much larger clone is one base away. The genes are TRBV3-1 and TRBJ2-3; D unresolved. From germline, CDR1 is LGHDT and CDR2 YNNKEL (reference sequence). The CDR3 is made up of 16 amino acids. Between the trimmed V and J ends, which lost 0 bases and 10 bases, there was a span of 20 bases. DNA for the CDR3: TGTGCCAGCAGCCAAGATCATAGTCTTTCCAGGAATGCGCAGTATTTT. Its protein is CASSQDHSLSRNAQYF.

The chain couples TRBV7-3 to TRBJ2-1; D unclear. Per the germline V gene, CDR1 is SGHTA and CDR2 is FQGTGA. The CDR3 extends over 13 amino acids. V dropped 4 bases and J dropped 8 bases, with 12 bases sitting between them. This chain's CDR3 is CASSSSEVHEQFF. DNA of the CDR3: TGTGCCAGCAGCTCAAGTGAGGTCCATGAGCAGTTCTTC.

The V and J genes are TRBV5-1 and TRBJ1-2, with 8 nucleotides matching TRBD1. The trim removed 1 base at V and 7 bases at J, leaving 9 bases unmatched. This CDR3 region has 15 residues. The germline gives CDR1 SGHRS, CDR2 YFSETQ. The CDR3 here is CASSLQGAEVSGYTF. The DNA for the CDR3 is TGCGCCAGCAGCTTGCAGGGGGCAGAGGTTTCTGGCTACACCTTC.

This rearrangement joins TRBV12-3 or TRBV12-4 to TRBJ2-1; 8 bases match TRBD1. V lost 7 bases, J lost 2 bases, and 7 bases stayed unmatched. This CDR3 has 15 amino acids. CDR3 sequence reads: CASTPDRETYNEQFF. CDR3 nucleotide sequence: TGTGCCAGCACCCCGGACAGGGAAACCTACAATGAGCAGTTCTTC.

The genes are TRBV10-2 and TRBJ2-3, with TRBD2 matching 8 bases. Trimming removed 6 bases from V and 5 bases from J; junction bases left unmatched: 19. CDR1 WSHSY and CDR2 SAAADI come from the germline V gene. CDR3 length equals 18 residues. CDR3 coding DNA: TGCGCCAGCAGGGATACTCGACCGGGACTAGGGGGGGTAGATACGCAGTATTTT. Encoded protein: CASRDTRPGLGGVDTQYF.

This clonotype turned up a few times. The rearrangement links TRBV9 to TRBJ2-7, with TRBD1 identical over 12 bases. This CDR3 has 14 residues. V gave up 0 bases and J gave up 7 bases; unmatched junction bases: 2. Germline lookup yields CDR1 SGDLS and CDR2 YYNGEE. CDR3 sequence: CASSVGDRGREQYF. CDR3 sequence (DNA): TGTGCCAGCAGCGTAGGGGACAGGGGGCGTGAGCAGTACTTC.

The V gene is TRBV11-1, the J gene TRBJ1-2; D unclear. Germline assignment: CDR1 SGHAT and CDR2 FQDESV (reference sequence). V was pared by 4 bases and J by 6 bases, with 18 bases between. The CDR3 sequence is 15 residues long. Written as DNA, the CDR3 is TGTGCCAGCAGCTCCTCGTCGACCCCATGGAATGGCTACACCTTC. Its protein is CASSSSSTPWNGYTF.

The table lists this clonotype with many counts. This chain links TRBV15 with TRBJ2-5, with D perhaps TRBD1 or TRBD2 (5 bases each). V dropped 6 bases and J dropped 5 bases, with 16 bases sitting between them. From germline, CDR1 is LNHNV and CDR2 YYDKDF (reference sequence). The CDR3 has 14 amino acids. CDR3 residues: CATSTGATGETQYF. For the CDR3, the DNA is TGTGCCACCAGTACTGGGGCCACGGGGGAGACCCAGTACTTC.

The chain links TRBV4-2 to TRBJ2-1; the D gene could be TRBD1 or TRBD2 (5 bases each). With the DNA end fitting TRBJ2-7 better, the J assignment may be wrong. Germline lookup yields CDR1 LGHNA and CDR2 YNFKEQ. The CDR3 runs 15 residues. CDR3 bases: TGTGCCAGCAGCCAAGGGCAGGGTGGGAGCAATGAGCAGTACTTC. It encodes CASSQGQGGSNEQYF.

The chain links TRBV7-2 to TRBJ1-1, with unresolved D. Germline CDR1 SGHTA, CDR2 FQGNSA. Between the trimmed V and J ends, which lost 2 bases and 1 base, there was a span of 8 bases. CDR3 size: 14 residues. CDR3 bases: TGTGCCAGCAGCTTATTCATGGCGAACACTGAAGCTTTCTTT. Translated: CASSLFMANTEAFF.

V is TRBV12-3 or TRBV12-4 and J is TRBJ1-5; TRBD1 matches 11 bases. Trimming at V came to 1 base and at J to 7 bases, leaving 3 bases not matched to a gene. The CDR3 is made up of 15 amino acids. CDR3 residues: CASSLGRDRGQPQHF. The CDR3 DNA reads as TGTGCCAGCAGTTTAGGCCGGGACAGGGGGCAGCCCCAGCATTTT.

This clonotype was counted between two and nine times. The V and J genes are TRBV11-2 and TRBJ2-7; TRBD2 aligns across 8 bases. The CDR3 is 15 residues long. V shed 4 bases and J 6 bases; nucleotides not matched to a gene: 11. Germline CDR1 SGHAT, CDR2 FQNNGV. The CDR3 bases are TGTGCCAGCAGCTCGGGGGGGATGTTGCCCTTCGAGCAGTACTTC. This sequence encodes CASSSGGMLPFEQYF. The entire variable domain, with the rest obtained from reference TRBV11-2 and TRBJ2-7, is as follows: EAGVAQSPRYKIIEKRQSVAFWCNPISGHATLYWYQQILGQGPKLLIQFQNNGVVDDSQLPKDRFSAERLKGVDSTLKIQPAKLEDSAVYLCASSSGGMLPFEQYFGPGTRLTVT.

This clonotype has a handful of counts. Germline is not matched at one junction end, which may reflect a read error. The V and J genes are TRBV18 and TRBJ2-7; a possible D gene is TRBD1 (5 bases). Germline lookup yields CDR1 KGHSH and CDR2 LQKENI. The CDR3 sequence is 17 residues long. DNA of the CDR3: TGTGCCAGCTCATCCACAATCAGGGCCTCCAGCTCCTATGAGCAGTACTTC. Translated: CASSSTIRASSSYEQYF.

The CDR3 sequence: CASSAMITDTQYF. DNA for the CDR3: TGTGCCAGCAGTGCTATGATCACAGATACGCAGTATTTT. The chain joins TRBV6-1 to TRBJ2-3; D is ambiguous. Trimming cost V 4 bases and J 2 bases, with 7 bases left between them. The CDR3 covers 13 residues. Looked up from germline, CDR1 is MNHNS and CDR2 is SASEGT.

The V and J genes are TRBV25-1 and TRBJ2-7; D might be TRBD1 (5 bases). The germline V gene has CDR1 MGHDK and CDR2 SYGVNS. With 2 bases removed from V and 8 bases from J, the gap between germline ends came to 19 bases. The CDR3 has 15 amino acids. The CDR3, as DNA: TGTGCCAGCAGTGAAACCCGGACAACCGAGCAGAAGCAGTACTTC. Amino acid sequence: CASSETRTTEQKQYF.